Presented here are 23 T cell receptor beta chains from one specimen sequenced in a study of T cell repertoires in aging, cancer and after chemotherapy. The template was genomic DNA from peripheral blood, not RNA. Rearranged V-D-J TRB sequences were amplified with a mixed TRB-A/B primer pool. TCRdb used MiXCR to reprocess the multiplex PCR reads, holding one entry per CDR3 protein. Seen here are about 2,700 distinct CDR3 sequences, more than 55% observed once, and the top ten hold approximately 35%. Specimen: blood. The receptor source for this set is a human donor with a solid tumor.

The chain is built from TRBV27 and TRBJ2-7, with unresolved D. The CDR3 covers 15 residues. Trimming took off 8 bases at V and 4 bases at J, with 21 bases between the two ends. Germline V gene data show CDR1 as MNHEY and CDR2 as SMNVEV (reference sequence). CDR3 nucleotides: TGTGCCAGCCGCCTCTCGCTCTCTGGATATTACGAGCAGTACTTC. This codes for CASRLSLSGYYEQYF.

CDR3 DNA sequence: TGTGCCAGCAGCTTAGGTCAGGGCCTCACAGATACGCAGTATTTT. Encoded protein: CASSLGQGLTDTQYF. This rearrangement joins TRBV11-1 to TRBJ2-3; D is possibly TRBD1 (5 bases). This CDR3 comprises 15 residues. Germline values: CDR1 SGHAT, CDR2 FQDESV (reference sequence). V lost 1 base and J 2 bases, leaving 10 bases between the germline ends.

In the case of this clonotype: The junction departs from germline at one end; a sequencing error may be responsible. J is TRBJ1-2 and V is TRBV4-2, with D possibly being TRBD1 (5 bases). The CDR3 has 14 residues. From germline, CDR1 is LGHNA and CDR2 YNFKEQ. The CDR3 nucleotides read TGCGCCAGCAGCCAAGATTTAGGGGATCGAGGCTACACCTTC. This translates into CASSQDLGDRGYTF.

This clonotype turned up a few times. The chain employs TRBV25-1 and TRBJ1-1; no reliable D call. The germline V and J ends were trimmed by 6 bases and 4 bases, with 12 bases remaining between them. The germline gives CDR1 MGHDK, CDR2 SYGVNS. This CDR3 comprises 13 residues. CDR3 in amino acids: CASSPSSGTEAFF. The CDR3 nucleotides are TGTGCCAGCAGCCCTTCATCGGGCACTGAAGCTTTCTTT.

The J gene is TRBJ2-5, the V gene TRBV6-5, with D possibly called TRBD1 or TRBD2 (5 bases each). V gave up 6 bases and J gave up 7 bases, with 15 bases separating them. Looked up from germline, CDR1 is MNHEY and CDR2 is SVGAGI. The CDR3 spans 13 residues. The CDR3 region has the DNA TGTGCCAGCAGCCGGGACGAAGAGGGGACCCAGTACTTC. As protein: CASSRDEEGTQYF.

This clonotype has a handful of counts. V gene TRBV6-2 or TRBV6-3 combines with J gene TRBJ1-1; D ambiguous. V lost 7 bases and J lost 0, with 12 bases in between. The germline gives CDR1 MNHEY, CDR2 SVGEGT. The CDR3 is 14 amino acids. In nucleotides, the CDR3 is TGTGCCAGCATTATGGCCGCGGTGAACACTGAAGCTTTCTTT. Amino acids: CASIMAAVNTEAFF.

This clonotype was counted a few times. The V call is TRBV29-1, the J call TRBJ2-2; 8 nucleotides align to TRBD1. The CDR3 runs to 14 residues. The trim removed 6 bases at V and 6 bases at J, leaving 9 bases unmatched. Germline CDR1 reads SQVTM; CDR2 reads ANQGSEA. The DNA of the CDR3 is TGCAGCGTACTAACAGGGGGTGGTGCCGGGGAGCTGTTTTTT. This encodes CSVLTGGGAGELFF.

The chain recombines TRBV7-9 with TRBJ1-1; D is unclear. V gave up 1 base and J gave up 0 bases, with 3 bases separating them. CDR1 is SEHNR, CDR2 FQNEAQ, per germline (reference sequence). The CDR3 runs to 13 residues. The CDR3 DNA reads TGTGCCAGCAGCTTAGATATGAACACTGAAGCTTTCTTT. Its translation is CASSLDMNTEAFF.

In DNA form, the CDR3 reads TGTGCCACCAGTGTCGGGACCGACGAGACCCAGTACTTC. Translated: CATSVGTDETQYF. The V gene is TRBV24-1, the J gene TRBJ2-5, with D possibly called TRBD1 or TRBD2 (5 bases each). CDR1 and CDR2 (germline): KGHDR, SFDVKD. The CDR3 extends over 13 amino acids. Trimming took 5 bases from V and 5 from J, leaving 11 bases between them.

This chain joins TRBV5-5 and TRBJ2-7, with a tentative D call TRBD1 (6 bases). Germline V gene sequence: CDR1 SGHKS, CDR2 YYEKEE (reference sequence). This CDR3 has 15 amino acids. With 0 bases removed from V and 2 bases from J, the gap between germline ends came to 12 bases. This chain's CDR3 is CASSLAPGDPYEQYF. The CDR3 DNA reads TGTGCCAGCAGCTTGGCTCCAGGGGACCCCTACGAGCAGTACTTC.

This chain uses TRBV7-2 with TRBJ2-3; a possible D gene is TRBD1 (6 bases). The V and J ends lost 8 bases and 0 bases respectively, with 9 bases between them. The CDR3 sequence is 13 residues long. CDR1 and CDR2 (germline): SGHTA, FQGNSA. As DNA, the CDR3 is TGTGCCAGCGGGGGCCATAGCACAGATACGCAGTATTTT. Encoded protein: CASGGHSTDTQYF.

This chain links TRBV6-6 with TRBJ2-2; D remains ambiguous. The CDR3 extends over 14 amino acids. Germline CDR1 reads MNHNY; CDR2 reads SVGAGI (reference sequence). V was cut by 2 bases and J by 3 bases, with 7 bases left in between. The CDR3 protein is CASSYDRYTGELFF. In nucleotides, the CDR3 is TGTGCCAGCAGTTACGATCGGTACACCGGGGAGCTGTTTTTT.

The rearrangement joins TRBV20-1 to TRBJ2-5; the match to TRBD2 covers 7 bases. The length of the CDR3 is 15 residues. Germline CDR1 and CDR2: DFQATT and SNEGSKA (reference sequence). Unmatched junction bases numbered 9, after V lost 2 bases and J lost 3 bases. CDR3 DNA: TGCAGTGCTAGAACGAGACTAGCCTCCGAAGAGACCCAGTACTTC. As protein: CSARTRLASEETQYF.

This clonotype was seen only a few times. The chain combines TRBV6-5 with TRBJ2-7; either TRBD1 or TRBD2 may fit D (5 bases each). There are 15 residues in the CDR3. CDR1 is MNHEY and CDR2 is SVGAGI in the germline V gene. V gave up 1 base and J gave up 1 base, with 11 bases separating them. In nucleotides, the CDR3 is TGTGCCAGCAGTTACTTTGGGACCCAGTCCTACGAGCAGTACTTC. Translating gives CASSYFGTQSYEQYF.

The CDR3 DNA follows: TGTGCCAGCAGTGAACAGGGACGGACTGAAGCTTTCTTT. It yields the protein CASSEQGRTEAFF. The V gene is TRBV25-1, the J gene TRBJ1-1; tentative D call: TRBD1 (5 bases). The CDR3 loop spans 13 amino acids. V shed 2 bases and J shed 5 bases, with 9 bases lying between them. Germline-derived CDR1 and CDR2 are MGHDK and SYGVNS.

In DNA, the CDR3 is TGTGCCAGCAGCTTCGGGACAGGGTATGGGACAGATACGCAGTATTTT. It is translated as CASSFGTGYGTDTQYF. The genes are TRBV7-2 and TRBJ2-3; 9 positions match TRBD1. The CDR3 is 16 amino acids. J was trimmed by 3 bases and V by 3 bases; bases with no gene match: 7. The germline V gene encodes CDR1 SGHTA and CDR2 FQGNSA.

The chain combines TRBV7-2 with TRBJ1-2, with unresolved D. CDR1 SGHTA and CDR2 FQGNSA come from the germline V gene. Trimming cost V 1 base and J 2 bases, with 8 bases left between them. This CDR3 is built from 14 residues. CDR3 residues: CASSLGVRNYGYTF. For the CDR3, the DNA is TGTGCCAGCAGCTTAGGGGTCAGAAACTATGGCTACACCTTC.

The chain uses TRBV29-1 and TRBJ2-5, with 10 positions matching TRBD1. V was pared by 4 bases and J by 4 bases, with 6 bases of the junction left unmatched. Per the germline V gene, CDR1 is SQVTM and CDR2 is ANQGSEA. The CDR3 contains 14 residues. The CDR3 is CSVGGDRGLETQYF. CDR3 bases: TGCAGCGTTGGGGGGGACAGGGGTCTAGAGACCCAGTACTTC.

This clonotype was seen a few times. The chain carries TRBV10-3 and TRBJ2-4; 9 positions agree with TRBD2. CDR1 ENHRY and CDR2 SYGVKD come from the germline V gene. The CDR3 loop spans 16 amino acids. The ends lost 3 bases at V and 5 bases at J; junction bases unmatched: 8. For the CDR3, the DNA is TGTGCCATCAGTGACGCGGCGGGGGGGCCGGAAAACATTCAGTACTTC. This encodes CAISDAAGGPENIQYF.

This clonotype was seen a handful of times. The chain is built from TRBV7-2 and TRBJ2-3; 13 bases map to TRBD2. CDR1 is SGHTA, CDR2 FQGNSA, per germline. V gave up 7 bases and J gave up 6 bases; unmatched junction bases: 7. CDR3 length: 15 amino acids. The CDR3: CASNSGLAGADTQYF. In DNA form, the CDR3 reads TGTGCCAGCAACTCAGGACTAGCGGGGGCCGATACGCAGTATTTT.

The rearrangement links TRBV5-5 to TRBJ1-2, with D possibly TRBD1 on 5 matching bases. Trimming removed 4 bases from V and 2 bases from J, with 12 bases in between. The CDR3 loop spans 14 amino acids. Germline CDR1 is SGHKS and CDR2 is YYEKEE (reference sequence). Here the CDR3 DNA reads TGTGCCAGCAGCCCTAGGGACGAAAACTATGGCTACACCTTC. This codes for CASSPRDENYGYTF.

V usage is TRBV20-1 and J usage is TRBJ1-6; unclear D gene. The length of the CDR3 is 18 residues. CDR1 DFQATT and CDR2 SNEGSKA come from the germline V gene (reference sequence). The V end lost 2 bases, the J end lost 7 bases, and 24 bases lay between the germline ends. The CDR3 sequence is CSARRIGTDVSKNSPLHF. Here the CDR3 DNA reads TGCAGTGCTAGACGAATCGGCACAGACGTCAGTAAAAATTCACCCCTCCACTTT.

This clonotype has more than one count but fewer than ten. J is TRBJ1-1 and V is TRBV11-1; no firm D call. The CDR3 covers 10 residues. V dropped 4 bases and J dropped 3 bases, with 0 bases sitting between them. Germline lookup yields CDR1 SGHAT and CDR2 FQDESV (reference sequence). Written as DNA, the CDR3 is TGTGCCAGCAGCTACACTGAAGCTTTCTTT. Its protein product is CASSYTEAFF.